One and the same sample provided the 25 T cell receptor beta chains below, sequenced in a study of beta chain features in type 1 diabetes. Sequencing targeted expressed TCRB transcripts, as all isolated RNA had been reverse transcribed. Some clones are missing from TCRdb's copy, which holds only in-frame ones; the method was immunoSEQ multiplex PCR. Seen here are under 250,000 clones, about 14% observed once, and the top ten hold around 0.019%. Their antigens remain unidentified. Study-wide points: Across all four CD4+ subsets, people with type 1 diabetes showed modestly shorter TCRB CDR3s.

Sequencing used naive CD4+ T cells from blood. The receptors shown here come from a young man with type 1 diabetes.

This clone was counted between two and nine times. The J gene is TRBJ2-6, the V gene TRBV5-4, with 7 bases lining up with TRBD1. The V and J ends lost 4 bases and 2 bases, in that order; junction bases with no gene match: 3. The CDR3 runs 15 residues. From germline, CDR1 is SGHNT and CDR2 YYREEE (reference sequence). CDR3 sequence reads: CASSPGTAGANVLTF. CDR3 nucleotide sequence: TGTGCCAGCAGCCCCGGGACAGCTGGGGCCAACGTCCTGACTTTC.

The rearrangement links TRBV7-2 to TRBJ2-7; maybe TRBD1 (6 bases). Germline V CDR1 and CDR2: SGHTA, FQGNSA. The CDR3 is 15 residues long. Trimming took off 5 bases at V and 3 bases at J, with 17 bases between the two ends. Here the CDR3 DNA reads TGTGCCAGCAGCAGAACGGGACAAAGCTTCTACGAGCAGTACTTC. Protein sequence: CASSRTGQSFYEQYF.

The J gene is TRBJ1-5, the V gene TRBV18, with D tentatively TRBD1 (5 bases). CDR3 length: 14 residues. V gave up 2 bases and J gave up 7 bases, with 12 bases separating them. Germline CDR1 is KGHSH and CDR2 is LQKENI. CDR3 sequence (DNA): TGTGCCAGCTCACCAGAGGCAGGGTCCCAGCCCCAGCATTTT. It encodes CASSPEAGSQPQHF.

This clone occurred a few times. CDR3 protein: CASSLQSAGVKNIQYF. CDR3 nucleotides: TGTGCCAGCAGCCTACAAAGCGCAGGGGTCAAAAACATTCAGTACTTC. This rearrangement joins TRBV5-4 to TRBJ2-4; a possible D gene is TRBD1 (6 bases). In germline, CDR1 is SGHNT, CDR2 YYREEE (reference sequence). CDR3 length: 16 residues. Trimming pared 4 bases from V and 3 bases from J, leaving 17 bases between.

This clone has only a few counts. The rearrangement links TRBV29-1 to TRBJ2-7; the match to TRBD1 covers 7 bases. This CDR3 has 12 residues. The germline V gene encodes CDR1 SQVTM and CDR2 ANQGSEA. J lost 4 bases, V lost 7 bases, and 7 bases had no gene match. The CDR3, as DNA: TGCAGCGCCCTGGCAGGGGGATACGAGCAGTACTTC. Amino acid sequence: CSALAGGYEQYF.

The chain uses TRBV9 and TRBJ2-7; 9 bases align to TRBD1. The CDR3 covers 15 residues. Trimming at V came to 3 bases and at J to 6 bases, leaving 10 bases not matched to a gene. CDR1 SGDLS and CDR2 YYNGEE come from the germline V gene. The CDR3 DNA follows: TGTGCCAGCAGCGGACGGGACAGGGTGGGGACCGAGCAGTACTTC. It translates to CASSGRDRVGTEQYF.

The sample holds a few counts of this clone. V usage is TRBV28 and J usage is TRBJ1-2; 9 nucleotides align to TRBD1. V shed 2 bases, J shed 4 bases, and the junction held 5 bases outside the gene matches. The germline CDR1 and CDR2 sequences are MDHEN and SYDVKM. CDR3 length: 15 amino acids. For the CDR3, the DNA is TGTGCCAGCAGTTTACCGGGACAGGGACTCTATGGCTACACCTTC. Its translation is CASSLPGQGLYGYTF.

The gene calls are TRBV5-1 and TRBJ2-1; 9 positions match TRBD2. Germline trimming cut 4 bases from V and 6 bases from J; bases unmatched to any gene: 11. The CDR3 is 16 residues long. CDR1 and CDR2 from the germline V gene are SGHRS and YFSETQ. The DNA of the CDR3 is TGCGCCAGCAGCCCCGGAGGGCGGGAGGGCCGCAATGAGCAGTTCTTC. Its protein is CASSPGGREGRNEQFF.

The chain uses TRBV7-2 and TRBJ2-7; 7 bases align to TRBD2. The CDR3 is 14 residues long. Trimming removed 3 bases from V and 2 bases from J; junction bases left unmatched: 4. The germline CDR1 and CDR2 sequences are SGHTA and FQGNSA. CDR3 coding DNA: TGTGCCAGCAGCTTGGGAGGGTTCGCCTACGAGCAGTACTTC. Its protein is CASSLGGFAYEQYF.

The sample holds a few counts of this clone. This CDR3 reads CASSLEPLLNTEAFF. In nucleotides, the CDR3 is TGTGCCAGCAGCTTAGAACCGCTACTGAACACTGAAGCTTTCTTT. The chain combines TRBV7-9 with TRBJ1-1; the D is unclear. V was pared by 1 base and J by 0 bases, with 9 bases between. Germline CDR1 reads SEHNR; CDR2 reads FQNEAQ (reference sequence). This CDR3 spans 15 amino acids.

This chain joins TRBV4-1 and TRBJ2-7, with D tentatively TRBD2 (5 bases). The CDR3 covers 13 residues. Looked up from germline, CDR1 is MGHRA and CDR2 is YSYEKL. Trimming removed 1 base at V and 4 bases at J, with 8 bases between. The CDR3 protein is CASSQAERYEQYF. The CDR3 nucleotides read TGCGCCAGCAGCCAAGCGGAGCGGTACGAGCAGTACTTC.

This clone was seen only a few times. The CDR3 region has the DNA TGTGCCAGTAGTATCTCCGCAGGCTCCGAGCAGTACTTC. Translating it yields CASSISAGSEQYF. The chain joins TRBV19 to TRBJ2-7, with no clear D. The CDR3 contains 13 residues. V was clipped by 3 bases and J by 6 bases, with 12 bases between them. The germline V gene encodes CDR1 LNHDA and CDR2 SQIVND (reference sequence).

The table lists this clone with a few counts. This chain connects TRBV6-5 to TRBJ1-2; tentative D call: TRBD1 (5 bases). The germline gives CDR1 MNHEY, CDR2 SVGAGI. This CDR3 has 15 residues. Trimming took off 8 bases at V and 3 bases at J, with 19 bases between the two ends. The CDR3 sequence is CASRPRGQGDYGYTF. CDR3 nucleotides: TGTGCCAGCCGCCCCCGAGGCCAGGGCGACTATGGCTACACCTTC.

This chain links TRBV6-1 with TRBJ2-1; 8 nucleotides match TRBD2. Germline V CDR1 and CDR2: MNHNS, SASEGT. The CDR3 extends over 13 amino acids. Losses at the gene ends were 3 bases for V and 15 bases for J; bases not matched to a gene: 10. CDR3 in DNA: TGTGCCAGCAGTGACTCCCGGGAGGGCAGGGGGTTCTTC. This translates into CASSDSREGRGFF.

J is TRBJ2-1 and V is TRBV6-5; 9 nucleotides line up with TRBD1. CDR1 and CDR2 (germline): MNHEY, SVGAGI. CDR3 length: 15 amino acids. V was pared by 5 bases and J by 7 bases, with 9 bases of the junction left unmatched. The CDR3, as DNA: TGTGCCAGCAGTCCACCGGGACAGGGACGGAATGAGCAGTTCTTC. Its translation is CASSPPGQGRNEQFF.

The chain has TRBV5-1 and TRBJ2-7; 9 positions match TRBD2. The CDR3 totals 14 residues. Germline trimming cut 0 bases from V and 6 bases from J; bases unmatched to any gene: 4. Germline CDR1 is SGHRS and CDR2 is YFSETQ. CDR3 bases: TGCGCCAGCAGCTTGGAAGCGGGAGGTAGCGAGCAGTACTTC. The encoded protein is CASSLEAGGSEQYF. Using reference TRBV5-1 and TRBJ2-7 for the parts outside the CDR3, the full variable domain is KAGVTQTPRYLIKTRGQQVTLSCSPISGHRSVSWYQQTPGQGLQFLFEYFSETQRNKGNFPGRFSGRQFSNSRSEMNVSTLELGDSALYLCASSLEAGGSEQYFGPGTRLTVT.

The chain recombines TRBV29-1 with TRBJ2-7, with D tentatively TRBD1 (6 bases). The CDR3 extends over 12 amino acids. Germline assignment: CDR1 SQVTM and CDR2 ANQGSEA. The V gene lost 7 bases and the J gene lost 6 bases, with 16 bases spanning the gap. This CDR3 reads CSARGSGIEQYF. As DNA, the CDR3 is TGCAGCGCAAGGGGGTCAGGGATCGAGCAGTACTTC.

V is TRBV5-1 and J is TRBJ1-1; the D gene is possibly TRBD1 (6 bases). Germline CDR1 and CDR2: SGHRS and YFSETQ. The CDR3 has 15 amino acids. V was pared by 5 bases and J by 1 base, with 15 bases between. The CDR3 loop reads CASRLYAGANTEAFF. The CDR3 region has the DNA TGCGCCAGCAGGTTGTATGCGGGGGCGAACACTGAAGCTTTCTTT.

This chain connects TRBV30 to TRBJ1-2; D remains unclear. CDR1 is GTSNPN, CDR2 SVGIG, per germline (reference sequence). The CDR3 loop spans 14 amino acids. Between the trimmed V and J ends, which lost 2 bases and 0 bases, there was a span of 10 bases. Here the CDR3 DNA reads TGTGCCTGGAGTTTTACAGTACCTAACTATGGCTACACCTTC. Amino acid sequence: CAWSFTVPNYGYTF.

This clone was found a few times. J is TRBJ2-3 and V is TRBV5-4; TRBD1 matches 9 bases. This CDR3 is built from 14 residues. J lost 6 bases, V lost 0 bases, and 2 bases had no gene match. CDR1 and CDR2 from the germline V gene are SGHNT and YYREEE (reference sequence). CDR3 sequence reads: CASSLGQGVDTQYF. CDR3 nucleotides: TGTGCCAGCAGCTTGGGACAGGGGGTGGATACGCAGTATTTT.

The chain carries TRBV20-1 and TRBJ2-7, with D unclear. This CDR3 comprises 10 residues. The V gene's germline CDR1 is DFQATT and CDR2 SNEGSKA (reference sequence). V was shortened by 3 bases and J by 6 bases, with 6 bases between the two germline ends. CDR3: CSASNSEQYF. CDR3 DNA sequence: TGCAGTGCTAGTAACTCCGAGCAGTACTTC.

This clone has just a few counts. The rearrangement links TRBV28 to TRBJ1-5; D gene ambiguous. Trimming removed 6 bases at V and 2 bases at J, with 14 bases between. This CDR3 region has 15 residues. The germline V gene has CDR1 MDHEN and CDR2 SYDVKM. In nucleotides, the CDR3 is TGTGCCAGCAGCCGACGGGATTTCGGCAATCAGCCCCAGCATTTT. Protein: CASSRRDFGNQPQHF. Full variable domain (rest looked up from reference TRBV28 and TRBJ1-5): DVKVTQSSRYLVKRTGEKVFLECVQDMDHENMFWYRQDPGLGLRLIYFSYDVKMKEKGDIPEGYSVSREKKERFSLILESASTNQTSMYLCASSRRDFGNQPQHFGDGTRLSIL.

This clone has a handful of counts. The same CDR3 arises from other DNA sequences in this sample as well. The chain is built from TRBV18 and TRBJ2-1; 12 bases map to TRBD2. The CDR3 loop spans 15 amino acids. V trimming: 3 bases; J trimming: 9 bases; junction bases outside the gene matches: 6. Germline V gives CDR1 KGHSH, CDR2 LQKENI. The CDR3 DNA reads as TGTGCCAGCTCACCCGGTCTAGCGGGAGGGCGTGAGCAGTTCTTC. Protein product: CASSPGLAGGREQFF. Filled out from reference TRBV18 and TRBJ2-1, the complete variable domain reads NAGVMQNPRHLVRRRGQEARLRCSPMKGHSHVYWYRQLPEEGLKFMVYLQKENIIDESGMPKERFSAEFPKEGPSILRIQQVVRGDSAAYFCASSPGLAGGREQFFGPGTRLTVL.

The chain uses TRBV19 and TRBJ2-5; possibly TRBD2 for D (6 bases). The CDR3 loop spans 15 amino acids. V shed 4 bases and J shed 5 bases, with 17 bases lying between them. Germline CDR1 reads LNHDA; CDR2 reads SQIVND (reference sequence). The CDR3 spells CASSKAGTPTETQYF. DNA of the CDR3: TGTGCCAGTAGTAAGGCGGGGACGCCCACGGAGACCCAGTACTTC.

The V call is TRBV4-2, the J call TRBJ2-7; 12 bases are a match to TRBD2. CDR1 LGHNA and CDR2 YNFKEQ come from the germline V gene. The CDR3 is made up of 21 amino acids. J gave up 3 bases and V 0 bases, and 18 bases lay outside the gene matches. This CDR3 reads CASSQDPGLAGSRRRDYEQYF. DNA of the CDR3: TGTGCCAGCAGCCAAGATCCCGGACTAGCGGGATCCAGACGCCGAGACTACGAGCAGTACTTC.